This TCR beta chain was identified in a study of TIL therapy for anti-PD-1-resistant metastatic lung cancer. For the study at large: Progressing patients received lymphodepletion, expanded TIL infusion and IL-2. Most patients had lung adenocarcinoma; a handful of tumors were EGFR-mutant, two ALK-rearranged; half smoked currently or formerly. Median tumor mutation burden was roughly 1.5 mutations per megabase.

General study results and limits: The baseline peripheral repertoire was partially replaced by infused TIL clonotypes that later decayed.

V lost 0 bases and J lost 1, with 12 bases in between. The CDR3 length is 15 residues. Germline assignment: CDR1 GTSNPN and CDR2 SVGIG (reference sequence). Sequencing used immunoSEQ v3. Assay used: immunoSEQ multiplex PCR; TCRdb lists only in-frame clones, some missing. The repertoire has some 45,000 clones, 70% to 90% of them found once; the top ten carry more than 4.5%. As concerns this clone: Its antigen remains unknown.

The time point was: pre-treatment sample, taken before nivolumab and TIL therapy. The chain employs TRBV30 and TRBJ1-1, with a weak D call TRBD1 (5 bases). The sequence was collected from a person between 25 and 80 years old with non-small cell lung cancer. The sample here was blood, taken at baseline. The DNA of the CDR3 is TGTGCCTGGAGTGTAGGCAGGGTCAAGAACACTGAAGCTTTCTTT. The encoded protein is CAWSVGRVKNTEAFF.